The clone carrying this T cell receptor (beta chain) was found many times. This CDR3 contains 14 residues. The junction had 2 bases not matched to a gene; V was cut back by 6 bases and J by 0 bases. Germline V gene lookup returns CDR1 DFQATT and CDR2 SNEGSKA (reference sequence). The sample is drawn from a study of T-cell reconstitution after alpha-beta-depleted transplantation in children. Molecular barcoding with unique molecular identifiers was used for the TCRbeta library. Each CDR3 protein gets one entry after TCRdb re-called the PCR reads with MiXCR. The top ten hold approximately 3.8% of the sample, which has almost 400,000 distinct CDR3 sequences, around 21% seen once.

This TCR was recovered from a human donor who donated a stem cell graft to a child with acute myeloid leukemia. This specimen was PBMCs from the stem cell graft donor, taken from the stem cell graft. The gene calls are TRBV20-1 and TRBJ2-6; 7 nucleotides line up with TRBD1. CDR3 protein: CSANRGSGANVLTF. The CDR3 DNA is TGCAGTGCAAACAGGGGCTCTGGGGCCAACGTCCTGACTTTC.